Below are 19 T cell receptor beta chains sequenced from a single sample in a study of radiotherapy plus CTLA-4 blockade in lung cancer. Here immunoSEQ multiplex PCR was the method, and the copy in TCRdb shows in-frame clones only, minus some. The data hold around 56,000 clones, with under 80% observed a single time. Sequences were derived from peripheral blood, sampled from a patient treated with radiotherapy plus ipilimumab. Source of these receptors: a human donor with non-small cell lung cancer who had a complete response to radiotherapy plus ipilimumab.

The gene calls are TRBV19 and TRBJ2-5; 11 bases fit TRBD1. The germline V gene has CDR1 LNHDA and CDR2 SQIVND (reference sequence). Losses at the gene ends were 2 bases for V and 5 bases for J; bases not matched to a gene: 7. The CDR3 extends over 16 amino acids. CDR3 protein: CASSIQGQGVTETQYF. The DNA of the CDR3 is TGTGCCAGTAGTATACAGGGACAGGGGGTGACGGAGACCCAGTACTTC. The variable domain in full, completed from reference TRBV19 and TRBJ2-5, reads DGGITQSPKYLFRKEGQNVTLSCEQNLNHDAMYWYRQDPGQGLRLIYYSQIVNDFQKGDIAEGYSVSREKKESFPLTVTSAQKNPTAFYLCASSIQGQGVTETQYFGPGTRLLVL.

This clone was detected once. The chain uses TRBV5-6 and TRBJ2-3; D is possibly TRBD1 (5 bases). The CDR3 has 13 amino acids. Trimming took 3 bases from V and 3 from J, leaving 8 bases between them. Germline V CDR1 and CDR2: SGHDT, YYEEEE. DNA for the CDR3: TGTGCCAGCAGCTCCCAGGGAACAGATACGCAGTATTTT. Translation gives CASSSQGTDTQYF.

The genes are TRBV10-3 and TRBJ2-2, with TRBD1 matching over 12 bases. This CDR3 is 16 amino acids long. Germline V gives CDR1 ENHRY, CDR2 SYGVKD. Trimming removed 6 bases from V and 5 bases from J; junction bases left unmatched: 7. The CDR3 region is CAISPGTGGLTGELFF. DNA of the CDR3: TGTGCCATCAGCCCAGGGACAGGGGGCTTAACCGGGGAGCTGTTTTTT.

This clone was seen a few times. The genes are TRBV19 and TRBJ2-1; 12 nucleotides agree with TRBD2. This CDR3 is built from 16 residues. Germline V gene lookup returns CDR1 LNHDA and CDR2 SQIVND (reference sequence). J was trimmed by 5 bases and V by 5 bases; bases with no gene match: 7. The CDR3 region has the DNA TGTGCCAGTAGTTTAGGGACTAGCGGGCAGGACAATGAGCAGTTCTTC. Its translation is CASSLGTSGQDNEQFF.

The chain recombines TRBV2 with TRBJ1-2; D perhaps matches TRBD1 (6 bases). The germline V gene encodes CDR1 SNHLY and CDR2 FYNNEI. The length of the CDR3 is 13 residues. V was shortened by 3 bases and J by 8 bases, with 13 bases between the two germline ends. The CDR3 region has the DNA TGTGCCAGCAGTGACCACAGGGCGAACGGCTACACCTTC. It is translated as CASSDHRANGYTF.

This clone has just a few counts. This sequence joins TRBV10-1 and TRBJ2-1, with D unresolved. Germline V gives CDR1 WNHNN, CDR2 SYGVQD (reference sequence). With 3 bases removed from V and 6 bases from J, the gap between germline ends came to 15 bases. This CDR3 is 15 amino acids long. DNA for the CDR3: TGCGCCAGCAGTGACCACACAGTCGAGAGCAATGAGCAGTTCTTC. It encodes CASSDHTVESNEQFF.

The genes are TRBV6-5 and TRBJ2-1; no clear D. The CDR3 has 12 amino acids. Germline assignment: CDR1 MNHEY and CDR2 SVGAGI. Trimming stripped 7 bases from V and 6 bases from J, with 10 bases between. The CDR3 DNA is TGTGCCAGCAAGAGTAGCAGCAATGAGCAGTTCTTC. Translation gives CASKSSSNEQFF.

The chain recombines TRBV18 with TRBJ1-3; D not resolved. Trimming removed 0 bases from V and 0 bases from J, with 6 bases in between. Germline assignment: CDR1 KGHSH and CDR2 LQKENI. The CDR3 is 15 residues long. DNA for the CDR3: TGTGCCAGCTCACCACCGGTGGCCTCTGGAAACACCATATATTTT. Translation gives CASSPPVASGNTIYF.

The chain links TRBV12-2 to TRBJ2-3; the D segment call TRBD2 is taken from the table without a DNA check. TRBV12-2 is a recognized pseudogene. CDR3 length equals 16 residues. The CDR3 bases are TGTGCAAGTCGCTTAGAGGGAGCGGGGTGGGCAGATACGCAGTATTTT. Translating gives CASRLEGAGWADTQYF.

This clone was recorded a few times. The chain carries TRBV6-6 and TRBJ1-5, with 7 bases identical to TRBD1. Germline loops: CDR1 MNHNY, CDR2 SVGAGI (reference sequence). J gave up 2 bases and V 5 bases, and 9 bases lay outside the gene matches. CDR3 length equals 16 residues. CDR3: CASSTPTGRGNQPQHF. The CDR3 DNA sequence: TGTGCCAGCAGTACGCCGACAGGGCGGGGCAATCAGCCCCAGCATTTT.

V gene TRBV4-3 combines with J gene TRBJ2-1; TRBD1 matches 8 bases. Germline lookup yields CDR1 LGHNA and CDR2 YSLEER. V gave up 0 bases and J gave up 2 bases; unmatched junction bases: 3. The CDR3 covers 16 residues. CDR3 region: CASSQETGVAYNEQFF. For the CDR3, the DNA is TGCGCCAGCAGCCAAGAGACAGGGGTAGCCTACAATGAGCAGTTCTTC.

In nucleotides, the CDR3 is TGTGCCAGCAGTGATCAGGGATCAGATCAGCCCCAGCATTTT. It is translated as CASSDQGSDQPQHF. This sequence joins TRBV2 and TRBJ1-5; a weak D match, TRBD1 (5 bases). From germline, CDR1 is SNHLY and CDR2 FYNNEI. The CDR3 contains 14 residues. Trimming stripped 3 bases from V and 5 bases from J, with 11 bases between.

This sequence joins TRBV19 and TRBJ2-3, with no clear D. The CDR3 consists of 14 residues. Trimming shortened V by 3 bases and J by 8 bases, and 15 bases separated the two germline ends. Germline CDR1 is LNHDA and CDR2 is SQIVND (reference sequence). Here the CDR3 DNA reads TGTGCCAGTAGTATGATCCTGAGTCGAGCTACGCAGTATTTT. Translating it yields CASSMILSRATQYF.

CDR3: CASSPLAGTGELFF. The CDR3 nucleotides read TGTGCCAGCAGTCCTCTAGCGGGAACCGGGGAGCTGTTTTTT. The chain uses TRBV6-4 and TRBJ2-2; 9 bases are a match to TRBD2. The CDR3 extends over 14 amino acids. The V gene end was trimmed by 5 bases and the J gene end by 5 bases; junction bases not matched to a gene: 3. Looked up from germline, CDR1 is MRHNA and CDR2 is SNTAGT.

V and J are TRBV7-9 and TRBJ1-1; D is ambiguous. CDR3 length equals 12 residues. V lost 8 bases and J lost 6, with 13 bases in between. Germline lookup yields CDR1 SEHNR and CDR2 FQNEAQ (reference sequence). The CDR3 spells CASGLMGPEAFF. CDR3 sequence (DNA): TGTGCCAGCGGCCTGATGGGCCCTGAAGCTTTCTTT.

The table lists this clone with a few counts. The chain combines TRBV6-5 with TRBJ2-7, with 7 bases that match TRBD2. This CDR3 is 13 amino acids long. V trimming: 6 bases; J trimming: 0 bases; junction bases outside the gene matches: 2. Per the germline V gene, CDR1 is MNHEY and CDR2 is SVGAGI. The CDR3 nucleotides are TGTGCCAGCAGGGCTAGCGGCTCCTACGAGCAGTACGTC. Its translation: CASRASGSYEQYV.

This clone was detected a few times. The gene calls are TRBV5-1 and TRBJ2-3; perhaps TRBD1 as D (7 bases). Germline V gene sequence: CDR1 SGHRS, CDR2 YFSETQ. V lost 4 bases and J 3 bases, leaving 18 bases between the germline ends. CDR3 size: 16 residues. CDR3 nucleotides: TGCGCCAGCAGCCCGGGACAGTGGGGGGATACAGATACGCAGTATTTT. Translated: CASSPGQWGDTDTQYF.

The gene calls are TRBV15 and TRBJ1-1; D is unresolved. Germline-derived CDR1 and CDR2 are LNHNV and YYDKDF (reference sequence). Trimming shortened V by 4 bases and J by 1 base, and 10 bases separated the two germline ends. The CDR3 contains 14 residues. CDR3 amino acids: CATSNSIGNTEAFF. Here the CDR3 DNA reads TGTGCCACCAGCAATTCGATCGGGAACACTGAAGCTTTCTTT. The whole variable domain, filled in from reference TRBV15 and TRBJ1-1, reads DAMVIQNPRYQVTQFGKPVTLSCSQTLNHNVMYWYQQKSSQAPKLLFHYYDKDFNNEADTPDNFQSRRPNTSFCFLDIRSPGLGDTAMYLCATSNSIGNTEAFFGQGTRLTVV.

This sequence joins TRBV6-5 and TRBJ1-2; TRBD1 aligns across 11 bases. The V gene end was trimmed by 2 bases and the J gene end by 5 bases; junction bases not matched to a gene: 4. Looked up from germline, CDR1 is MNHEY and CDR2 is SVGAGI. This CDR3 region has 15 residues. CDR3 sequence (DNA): TGTGCCAGCAGTTACGGACAGGGGGCGATTTATGGCTACACCTTC. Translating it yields CASSYGQGAIYGYTF.